Described below is a single T cell receptor beta chain sequence and its context. The data originate from a study of blood T cell repertoires in COVID-19. About the research overall: There were acute and convalescent COVID-19 samples, and they came from the United States, Italy and Spain. PBMCs, B-cell-depleted T cells, or T cells were the source of the cDNA or gDNA that made up the material.

Authors' methods: Reference gene primer amplification gave estimated nucleated cell counts. Clones were sequenced by immunoSEQ multiplex PCR, and TCRdb holds only the in-frame ones, with some missing. That table is the source of V, J and clone size, and D and trimming were worked out from the DNA. Of about 81,000 clones listed, around 86% are singletons. CDR1 is GTSNPN, CDR2 SVGIG, per germline (reference sequence). The CDR3 extends over 13 amino acids. Trimming took 4 bases from V and 3 from J, leaving 12 bases between them. Sequencing was carried out using peripheral blood. The chain has TRBV30 and TRBJ1-2; D not certain. The receptor comes from a human donor in a cohort sampled during active COVID-19. The CDR3 is CAWKAGRDYGYTF. CDR3 coding DNA: TGTGCCTGGAAGGCAGGTCGCGACTATGGCTACACCTTC.